Presented here are 28 T cell receptor beta chains from one specimen sequenced in a study of cytomegalovirus exposure and HLA in healthy donors (dated by TCRdb to about 2017). Library creation used the immunoSEQ multiplex PCR assay. For the multiplex PCR, a mixture combining 60 forward primers for TCR Vbeta segments and 13 reverse primers for TCR Jbeta segments was used. TCRdb carries this immuneACCESS record with in-frame sequences only. Its versions omit some clonotypes, under half of them owing to an unresolved V gene in the studies checked, with the rest unexplained. The sample table shows approximately 150,000 clones, and about 76% are seen once. The top ten clonotypes cover 3.5% of the sample. Sequencing input: PBMCs. The origin of the receptors is a human donor in good health.

This chain joins TRBV2 and TRBJ1-5; 7 nucleotides line up with TRBD1. Unmatched junction bases numbered 5, after V lost 4 bases and J lost 2 bases. Germline V gives CDR1 SNHLY, CDR2 FYNNEI. The CDR3 loop spans 15 amino acids. The CDR3 coding sequence is TGTGCCAGCAGTGCAGGGGGTACGGGCAATCAGCCCCAGCATTTT. It specifies CASSAGGTGNQPQHF.

V gene TRBV29-1 combines with J gene TRBJ2-1; possible D gene TRBD1, 6 bases. Germline loops: CDR1 SQVTM, CDR2 ANQGSEA. This CDR3 region has 13 residues. The V gene lost 6 bases and the J gene lost 2 bases, with 11 bases spanning the gap. This CDR3 reads CSVRDTAYNEQFF. CDR3 sequence (DNA): TGCAGCGTCCGGGACACTGCCTACAATGAGCAGTTCTTC.

V is TRBV2 and J is TRBJ2-3, with 8 bases that match TRBD2. V trimming: 1 base; J trimming: 3 bases; junction bases outside the gene matches: 6. Per germline, CDR1 SNHLY and CDR2 FYNNEI. The CDR3 extends over 16 amino acids. The CDR3 region has the DNA TGTGCCAGCAGTGAAGTTTTCGGGGGGGGAACAGATACGCAGTATTTT. This translates into CASSEVFGGGTDTQYF. Looking up the rest from reference TRBV2 and TRBJ2-3 gives the full variable domain: EPEVTQTPSHQVTQMGQEVILRCVPISNHLYFYWYRQILGQKVEFLVSFYNNEISEKSEIFDDQFSVERPDGSNFTLKIRSTKLEDSAMYFCASSEVFGGGTDTQYFGPGTRLTVL.

This clone came up a few times. CDR3 DNA: TGTGCCAGCAGCTTGGGACTAGCGGGTAGCTCCTACAATGAGCAGTTCTTC. Translation: CASSLGLAGSSYNEQFF. The chain has TRBV5-6 and TRBJ2-1; 10 bases are shared with TRBD2. Trimming at V came to 0 bases and at J to 0 bases, leaving 3 bases not matched to a gene. CDR1 is SGHDT, CDR2 YYEEEE, per germline. The CDR3 is made up of 17 amino acids.

V gene TRBV11-2 combines with J gene TRBJ1-4; no clear D. Germline values: CDR1 SGHAT, CDR2 FQNNGV. The V and J ends lost 4 bases and 8 bases respectively, with 17 bases between them. The CDR3 spans 15 residues. The CDR3 loop reads CASSSLSVLREKLFF. DNA for the CDR3: TGTGCCAGCAGCTCCCTTTCGGTTCTTCGGGAAAAACTGTTTTTT.

The CDR3 sequence is CASSLGQNEQYF. CDR3 sequence (DNA): TGTGCCAGCAGCTTGGGACAAAACGAGCAGTACTTC. The chain is built from TRBV7-9 and TRBJ2-7; possibly TRBD1 for D (6 bases). Deletions cut 3 bases from V and 5 bases from J, with 8 bases between. The CDR3 length is 12 residues. CDR1 and CDR2 (germline): SEHNR, FQNEAQ (reference sequence). Full variable domain (missing parts from reference TRBV7-9 and TRBJ2-7): DTGVSQNPRHKITKRGQNVTFRCDPISEHNRLYWYRQTLGQGPEFLTYFQNEAQLEKSRLLSDRFSAERPKGSFSTLEIQRTEQGDSAMYLCASSLGQNEQYFGPGTRLTVT.

The V call is TRBV5-1, the J call TRBJ2-1, with 7 bases fitting TRBD2. Germline lookup yields CDR1 SGHRS and CDR2 YFSETQ. The CDR3 is 14 residues long. V was clipped by 4 bases and J by 7 bases; unmatched bases: 8. CDR3 in amino acids: CASSPEGTTNEQFF. DNA for the CDR3: TGCGCCAGCAGCCCTGAGGGGACTACTAATGAGCAGTTCTTC.

The chain recombines TRBV5-1 with TRBJ2-7; D might be TRBD2 (6 bases). The CDR3 totals 14 residues. V was trimmed by 2 bases and J by 5 bases, leaving 14 bases between them. Looked up from germline, CDR1 is SGHRS and CDR2 is YFSETQ. This CDR3 is CASSFWGVPNEQYF. The CDR3 region has the DNA TGCGCCAGCAGCTTCTGGGGGGTCCCAAACGAGCAGTACTTC.

The chain has TRBV7-9 and TRBJ2-1; 7 nucleotides align to TRBD2. CDR1 and CDR2 (germline): SEHNR, FQNEAQ (reference sequence). With 6 bases clipped from V and 9 bases from J, the junction kept 5 bases outside the gene matches. The CDR3 is 12 residues long. The CDR3 DNA reads as TGTGCCAGCAGTTCTAGCGGCGGTGAGCAGTTCTTC. This encodes CASSSSGGEQFF.

The chain has TRBV10-2 and TRBJ2-1, with TRBD2 matching 7 bases. Germline V gives CDR1 WSHSY, CDR2 SAAADI. V gave up 3 bases and J gave up 4 bases; unmatched junction bases: 15. This CDR3 contains 18 residues. The CDR3 loop is CASSDGGDLNLRYNEQFF. DNA for the CDR3: TGCGCCAGCAGTGATGGGGGGGACTTAAATTTAAGGTACAATGAGCAGTTCTTC.

The CDR3 here is CASSVRRGRAGDSSLYNEQFF. The CDR3 nucleotides are TGTGCCAGCAGCGTACGAAGGGGTCGGGCGGGAGACAGTTCCCTATACAATGAGCAGTTCTTC. This chain connects TRBV9 to TRBJ2-1; 7 bases are shared with TRBD2. This CDR3 contains 21 residues. Unmatched junction bases numbered 23, after V lost 1 base and J lost 4 bases. Germline loops: CDR1 SGDLS, CDR2 YYNGEE.

The chain recombines TRBV25-1 with TRBJ2-1, with 11 bases matching TRBD2. CDR1 MGHDK and CDR2 SYGVNS come from the germline V gene. V trimming: 8 bases; J trimming: 10 bases; junction bases outside the gene matches: 19. The CDR3 totals 17 residues. The CDR3 DNA follows: TGTGCCAGCGGGGATAGCGGGAGGGCTAGAGACTCAAGGGAGCAGTTCTTC. Protein: CASGDSGRARDSREQFF.

This clone appeared a single time. This sequence joins TRBV19 and TRBJ1-1; maybe TRBD1 (5 bases). The germline V and J ends were trimmed by 9 bases and 1 base, with 9 bases remaining between them. The CDR3 covers 12 residues. Germline V gene data show CDR1 as LNHDA and CDR2 as SQIVND (reference sequence). This chain's CDR3 is CASRQTNTEAFF. The CDR3 bases are TGTGCCAGCAGACAGACGAACACTGAAGCTTTCTTT. Filled out from reference TRBV19 and TRBJ1-1, the complete variable domain reads DGGITQSPKYLFRKEGQNVTLSCEQNLNHDAMYWYRQDPGQGLRLIYYSQIVNDFQKGDIAEGYSVSREKKESFPLTVTSAQKNPTAFYLCASRQTNTEAFFGQGTRLTVV.

The rearrangement links TRBV4-3 to TRBJ2-7, with 7 nucleotides matching TRBD2. V trimming: 0 bases; J trimming: 3 bases; junction bases outside the gene matches: 5. CDR3 length: 15 residues. CDR1 and CDR2 from the germline V gene are LGHNA and YSLEER. The CDR3 is CASSQEGGTIYEQYF. CDR3 sequence (DNA): TGCGCCAGCAGCCAAGAGGGAGGGACGATCTACGAGCAGTACTTC.

The chain uses TRBV7-2 and TRBJ2-7, with a possible D match to TRBD1 (5 bases). The CDR3 sequence is 12 residues long. Germline V gives CDR1 SGHTA, CDR2 FQGNSA. Trimming took 5 bases from V and 2 from J, leaving 7 bases between them. The CDR3 DNA sequence: TGTGCCAGCAGCGCCAGGGCCTACGAGCAGTACTTC. Residues: CASSARAYEQYF. The entire variable domain, with the rest obtained from reference TRBV7-2 and TRBJ2-7, is as follows: GAGVSQSPSNKVTEKGKDVELRCDPISGHTALYWYRQSLGQGLEFLIYFQGNSAPDKSGLPSDRFSAERTGGSVSTLTIQRTQQEDSAVYLCASSARAYEQYFGPGTRLTVT.

This clone was recorded once. This chain uses TRBV10-1 with TRBJ2-3, with 7 bases identical to TRBD2. Trimming removed 6 bases from V and 1 base from J; junction bases left unmatched: 7. Germline-derived CDR1 and CDR2 are WNHNN and SYGVQD (reference sequence). CDR3 length: 15 residues. The CDR3: CASSERGAGTDTQYF. The CDR3 nucleotides read TGCGCCAGCAGCGAGCGGGGAGCCGGCACAGATACGCAGTATTTT.

V and J are TRBV30 and TRBJ1-1; D is possibly TRBD1 (6 bases). The germline V gene has CDR1 GTSNPN and CDR2 SVGIG (reference sequence). V was pared by 2 bases and J by 13 bases, with 17 bases between. This CDR3 has 12 amino acids. The CDR3 sequence is CAWSKQGGSLFF. The CDR3 DNA is TGTGCCTGGAGTAAACAGGGAGGGAGTCTTTTCTTT.

The chain has TRBV19 and TRBJ2-5; tentatively, D is TRBD1 (5 bases). The CDR3 extends over 14 amino acids. The V gene's germline CDR1 is LNHDA and CDR2 SQIVND (reference sequence). V gave up 5 bases and J gave up 3 bases, with 13 bases separating them. In DNA, the CDR3 is TGTGCCAGTAGTCCTTACCCGACAGAAGAGACCCAGTACTTC. Its translation: CASSPYPTEETQYF.

J is TRBJ2-3 and V is TRBV7-6; 7 nucleotides align to TRBD2. The germline CDR1 and CDR2 sequences are SGHVS and FNYEAQ. The CDR3 is 15 amino acids. V gave up 5 bases and J gave up 4 bases; unmatched junction bases: 9. This CDR3 is CASSPALGGADTQYF. CDR3 nucleotides: TGTGCCAGCAGCCCCGCGTTGGGGGGGGCAGATACGCAGTATTTT.

The V and J genes are TRBV2 and TRBJ2-7, with D possibly being TRBD2 (5 bases). Germline V gene sequence: CDR1 SNHLY, CDR2 FYNNEI. Trimming pared 3 bases from V and 7 bases from J, leaving 16 bases between. The CDR3 covers 14 residues. The CDR3 loop reads CASSEIRELGEQYF. DNA of the CDR3: TGTGCCAGCAGTGAGATACGGGAACTGGGTGAGCAGTACTTC. Supplemented by reference TRBV2 and TRBJ2-7, the full variable domain reads EPEVTQTPSHQVTQMGQEVILRCVPISNHLYFYWYRQILGQKVEFLVSFYNNEISEKSEIFDDQFSVERPDGSNFTLKIRSTKLEDSAMYFCASSEIRELGEQYFGPGTRLTVT.

The rearrangement links TRBV6-5 to TRBJ2-4, with TRBD2 as a possible D gene (6 bases). Germline V gives CDR1 MNHEY, CDR2 SVGAGI. Trimming shortened V by 8 bases and J by 9 bases, and 20 bases separated the two germline ends. The CDR3 is 14 residues long. The CDR3 sequence is CASGGVAKGSIQYF. Written as DNA, the CDR3 is TGTGCCAGCGGAGGGGTAGCCAAGGGTTCCATTCAGTACTTC.

The rearrangement uses TRBV6-5 and TRBJ2-1, with TRBD2 matching 7 bases. CDR1 MNHEY and CDR2 SVGAGI come from the germline V gene. The CDR3 consists of 15 residues. After removal of 6 bases from V and 3 bases from J, the junction contained 8 bases not matched to a gene. CDR3 sequence reads: CASRTEAGNYNEQFF. CDR3 sequence (DNA): TGTGCCAGCAGGACTGAAGCGGGAAACTACAATGAGCAGTTCTTC.

This CDR3 is CASSLEAAARNTEAFF. The DNA for the CDR3 is TGTGCCAGCAGCTTGGAGGCGGCGGCTCGGAACACTGAAGCTTTCTTT. V gene TRBV5-4 combines with J gene TRBJ1-1; no reliable D call. Germline CDR1 reads SGHNT; CDR2 reads YYREEE (reference sequence). Trimming pared 0 bases from V and 1 base from J, leaving 13 bases between. This CDR3 is 16 amino acids long. The full variable domain, rest sourced from reference TRBV5-4 and TRBJ1-1, is ETGVTQSPTHLIKTRGQQVTLRCSSQSGHNTVSWYQQALGQGPQFIFQYYREEENGRGNFPPRFSGLQFPNYSSELNVNALELDDSALYLCASSLEAAARNTEAFFGQGTRLTVV.

The chain links TRBV27 to TRBJ1-2, with a tentative D call TRBD1 (5 bases). CDR3 size: 15 residues. Germline CDR1 and CDR2: MNHEY and SMNVEV (reference sequence). Trimming removed 2 bases at V and 0 bases at J, with 10 bases between. CDR3 sequence (DNA): TGTGCCAGCAGTTTAACGGCAGGGCCTAACTATGGCTACACCTTC. It encodes CASSLTAGPNYGYTF.

The J gene is TRBJ1-1, the V gene TRBV7-2; TRBD1 matches at 7 bases. The junction had 17 bases not matched to a gene; V was cut back by 2 bases and J by 2 bases. The CDR3 consists of 19 residues. The V gene's germline CDR1 is SGHTA and CDR2 FQGNSA. CDR3 nucleotide sequence: TGTGCCAGCAGCTTAATGGGAGGTATCGGGACAGCTTACAACACTGAAGCTTTCTTT. Protein: CASSLMGGIGTAYNTEAFF.

The gene calls are TRBV27 and TRBJ2-2, with 7 nucleotides matching TRBD2. J was trimmed by 3 bases and V by 6 bases; bases with no gene match: 7. From germline, CDR1 is MNHEY and CDR2 SMNVEV (reference sequence). CDR3 length: 15 residues. The CDR3 coding sequence is TGTGCCAGCAGAAGAGGGGAGGGGTACACCGGGGAGCTGTTTTTT. It translates to CASRRGEGYTGELFF.

The rearrangement uses TRBV6-1 and TRBJ1-4, with D maybe TRBD1 (5 bases). This CDR3 contains 13 residues. Germline V gives CDR1 MNHNS, CDR2 SASEGT. V lost 9 bases and J 0 bases, leaving 8 bases between the germline ends. The CDR3 spells CASGATTNEKLFF. CDR3 DNA sequence: TGTGCCAGTGGGGCCACAACTAATGAAAAACTGTTTTTT.

The chain employs TRBV6-1 and TRBJ1-2; TRBD1 might be the D (5 bases). The CDR3 is made up of 14 amino acids. V was pared by 3 bases and J by 4 bases, with 12 bases between. CDR1 and CDR2 from the germline V gene are MNHNS and SASEGT. The CDR3 is CASSEQTDLYGYTF. The CDR3 DNA reads TGTGCCAGCAGTGAGCAGACAGATCTCTATGGCTACACCTTC.